These 28 T cell receptor beta chains were all obtained from the same sample, sequenced in a study of shared clonotypes between healthy human individuals. The assay was immunoSEQ multiplex PCR, and TCRdb's table has in-frame clones only and misses some. The table includes 2,500,000 or so clones, 90% to 95% detected once. Sequencing was carried out using naive CD4+ T cells from PBMCs. Documented subset: CD45RA+ positively selected. The receptors here all came from a man younger than 30 in good health. Some clones in this sample may be carry-over from other donors' samples.

The chain uses TRBV5-4 and TRBJ2-5; D gene uncertain. Germline V gene lookup returns CDR1 SGHNT and CDR2 YYREEE (reference sequence). This CDR3 spans 14 amino acids. Trimming pared 0 bases from V and 1 base from J, leaving 7 bases between. The CDR3 spells CASSLGAAQETQYF. The CDR3 bases are TGTGCCAGCAGCTTGGGGGCGGCCCAAGAGACCCAGTACTTC.

The rearrangement joins TRBV7-2 to TRBJ2-3, with 9 positions matching TRBD2. CDR3 size: 16 residues. V gave up 5 bases and J gave up 2 bases; unmatched junction bases: 8. From germline, CDR1 is SGHTA and CDR2 FQGNSA. CDR3 region: CASSPVAGATTDTQYF. The CDR3 DNA reads as TGTGCCAGCAGCCCCGTAGCGGGAGCGACCACAGATACGCAGTATTTT.

The chain joins TRBV18 to TRBJ2-3; unclear D gene. Germline lookup yields CDR1 KGHSH and CDR2 LQKENI. The CDR3 is 17 residues long. V dropped 3 bases and J dropped 0 bases, with 16 bases sitting between them. This chain's CDR3 is CASSPKVRASSTDTQYF. CDR3 in DNA: TGTGCCAGCTCACCTAAGGTTAGGGCCAGTAGCACAGATACGCAGTATTTT.

The rearrangement joins TRBV6-1 to TRBJ1-1; D remains ambiguous. The V gene's germline CDR1 is MNHNS and CDR2 SASEGT. The CDR3 totals 14 residues. The germline V and J ends were trimmed by 10 bases and 0 bases, with 15 bases remaining between them. CDR3 residues: CATLNGVMNTEAFF. Written as DNA, the CDR3 is TGTGCCACCCTGAACGGGGTTATGAACACTGAAGCTTTCTTT.

The chain recombines TRBV27 with TRBJ1-2; D call uncertain. The CDR3 covers 12 residues. Germline V lookup: CDR1 MNHEY, CDR2 SMNVEV (reference sequence). V lost 5 bases and J lost 5, with 9 bases in between. The DNA of the CDR3 is TGTGCCAGCAGTCCCGAGGGTTATGGCTACACCTTC. This codes for CASSPEGYGYTF.

V gene TRBV28 combines with J gene TRBJ2-5; D gene ambiguous. The J call is in doubt because the DNA end fits TRBJ2-7 better. CDR1 is MDHEN, CDR2 SYDVKM, per germline. This CDR3 region has 13 residues. The DNA of the CDR3 is TGTGCCAGCACCTCGGACCTCGGCTACGAGCAGTACTTC. Protein: CASTSDLGYEQYF.

This clone was recorded once. The rearrangement uses TRBV5-1 and TRBJ1-2; the D gene is possibly TRBD1 (6 bases). Trimming cost V 1 base and J 0 bases, with 13 bases left between them. The CDR3 consists of 16 residues. Germline CDR1 and CDR2: SGHRS and YFSETQ. The CDR3: CASSLLGGIANYGYTF. The CDR3 DNA follows: TGCGCCAGCAGCTTGTTAGGGGGGATCGCTAACTATGGCTACACCTTC.

This chain joins TRBV5-1 and TRBJ2-3; TRBD2 aligns across 7 bases. CDR3 size: 18 residues. The trim removed 0 bases at V and 4 bases at J, leaving 14 bases unmatched. Germline CDR1 is SGHRS and CDR2 is YFSETQ. CDR3 bases: TGCGCCAGCAGCTTGGCCGCACTAGCGCGCCAAGGGGCAGATACGCAGTATTTT. This translates into CASSLAALARQGADTQYF. The full variable domain, with the rest looked up from reference TRBV5-1 and TRBJ2-3, is KAGVTQTPRYLIKTRGQQVTLSCSPISGHRSVSWYQQTPGQGLQFLFEYFSETQRNKGNFPGRFSGRQFSNSRSEMNVSTLELGDSALYLCASSLAALARQGADTQYFGPGTRLTVL.

This clone was counted once. This chain uses TRBV5-4 with TRBJ2-4; tentatively, D is TRBD1 (5 bases). This CDR3 contains 14 residues. Germline V gene sequence: CDR1 SGHNT, CDR2 YYREEE (reference sequence). The V end lost 0 bases, the J end lost 2 bases, and 6 bases lay between the germline ends. The CDR3 is CASSLEGTKNIQYF. The CDR3 DNA is TGTGCCAGCAGCTTGGAGGGGACCAAAAACATTCAGTACTTC.

This chain joins TRBV5-4 and TRBJ2-3, with TRBD1 as a possible D gene (5 bases). The V and J ends lost 2 bases and 3 bases respectively, with 10 bases between them. This CDR3 contains 14 residues. Germline CDR1 and CDR2: SGHNT and YYREEE (reference sequence). The CDR3 DNA sequence: TGTGCCAGCAGCTTTATATCAGGGACAGATACGCAGTATTTT. It specifies CASSFISGTDTQYF.

The chain uses TRBV6-6 and TRBJ2-3; 10 bases agree with TRBD2. Germline assignment: CDR1 MNHNY and CDR2 SVGAGI (reference sequence). The CDR3 runs 15 residues. The trim removed 4 bases at V and 2 bases at J, leaving 3 bases unmatched. CDR3 amino acids: CASSSSGSATDTQYF. The CDR3 nucleotides read TGTGCCAGCAGTTCTAGCGGGAGTGCCACAGATACGCAGTATTTT.

This chain uses TRBV4-1 with TRBJ1-2; D is unresolved. The V and J ends lost 1 base and 4 bases respectively, with 16 bases between them. CDR1 MGHRA and CDR2 YSYEKL come from the germline V gene. The CDR3 is made up of 16 amino acids. CDR3: CASSQADRRLTYGYTF. CDR3 nucleotides: TGCGCCAGCAGCCAAGCGGACCGGCGCCTCACCTATGGCTACACCTTC.

This clone was detected only once. This rearrangement joins TRBV19 to TRBJ2-5, with 7 bases fitting TRBD1. J was trimmed by 10 bases and V by 0 bases; bases with no gene match: 8. CDR3 length: 14 amino acids. Germline lookup yields CDR1 LNHDA and CDR2 SQIVND (reference sequence). The CDR3 bases are TGTGCCAGTAGTATAGATGGGACAGTGGGGGTCCAGTACTTC. Protein product: CASSIDGTVGVQYF.

Concerning this clone: Other DNA sequences from this sample encode an identical CDR3 as well. V gene TRBV5-1 combines with J gene TRBJ2-2; 8 bases are shared with TRBD1. The CDR3 runs 15 residues. V shed 4 bases, J shed 2 bases, and the junction held 4 bases outside the gene matches. Germline values: CDR1 SGHRS, CDR2 YFSETQ. The CDR3 loop reads CASSRGQGNTGELFF. The CDR3 DNA sequence: TGCGCCAGCAGCCGTGGACAGGGCAACACCGGGGAGCTGTTTTTT.

J is TRBJ2-1 and V is TRBV7-3; the match to TRBD2 covers 9 bases. Germline V gene sequence: CDR1 SGHTA, CDR2 FQGTGA. The J segment lost 5 bases and the V segment lost 5 bases, leaving 7 bases of the junction unmatched. The CDR3 is 15 residues long. Written as DNA, the CDR3 is TGTGCCAGCAGCCCTTTAGCGGGGGCGGACAATGAGCAGTTCTTC. Translated, it gives CASSPLAGADNEQFF.

This chain uses TRBV7-9 with TRBJ1-1; D unclear. The CDR3 extends over 13 amino acids. Germline V gene sequence: CDR1 SEHNR, CDR2 FQNEAQ (reference sequence). The germline V and J ends were trimmed by 7 bases and 1 base, with 10 bases remaining between them. CDR3 nucleotide sequence: TGTGCCAGCATCGATGAGGGGAACACTGAAGCTTTCTTT. Translated, it gives CASIDEGNTEAFF.

The rearrangement joins TRBV5-1 to TRBJ1-2, with TRBD1 as a possible D gene (5 bases). The V gene's germline CDR1 is SGHRS and CDR2 YFSETQ. The CDR3 consists of 15 residues. The ends were cut back, 4 bases at V and 0 bases at J, with 13 bases in the middle. DNA for the CDR3: TGCGCCAGCAGCACCCGGGACGGAACTAACTATGGCTACACCTTC. Its protein product is CASSTRDGTNYGYTF. The complete variable domain, with remaining parts taken from reference TRBV5-1 and TRBJ1-2, reads KAGVTQTPRYLIKTRGQQVTLSCSPISGHRSVSWYQQTPGQGLQFLFEYFSETQRNKGNFPGRFSGRQFSNSRSEMNVSTLELGDSALYLCASSTRDGTNYGYTFGSGTRLTVV.

This chain joins TRBV6-5 and TRBJ1-5; D is ambiguous. The CDR3 has 14 residues. Trimming shortened V by 6 bases and J by 9 bases, and 18 bases separated the two germline ends. Germline assignment: CDR1 MNHEY and CDR2 SVGAGI. CDR3 region: CASRPEKGGRPQHF. The CDR3 coding sequence is TGTGCCAGCAGACCGGAAAAGGGCGGAAGGCCCCAGCATTTT.

The chain carries TRBV4-2 and TRBJ2-3; weak D call: TRBD2 (5 bases). CDR1 is LGHNA, CDR2 YNFKEQ, per germline. V was pared by 0 bases and J by 11 bases, with 12 bases between. There are 13 residues in the CDR3. CDR3 sequence reads: CASSQELKRQQYF. CDR3 sequence (DNA): TGTGCCAGCAGCCAAGAGCTAAAGCGGCAGCAGTATTTT.

J is TRBJ1-5 and V is TRBV6-1; TRBD1 agrees at 8 bases. The CDR3 contains 13 residues. Germline lookup yields CDR1 MNHNS and CDR2 SASEGT. Losses at the gene ends were 3 bases for V and 16 bases for J; bases not matched to a gene: 11. The CDR3 loop is CASSDPGQGRPHF. CDR3 coding DNA: TGTGCCAGCAGTGATCCAGGACAGGGCCGCCCCCATTTT.

This sequence joins TRBV7-9 and TRBJ2-6, with 9 bases that match TRBD1. Germline CDR1 reads SEHNR; CDR2 reads FQNEAQ (reference sequence). The CDR3 covers 18 residues. The ends lost 1 base at V and 0 bases at J; junction bases unmatched: 4. The CDR3 here is CASSLGGTGYSGANVLTF. CDR3 coding DNA: TGTGCCAGCAGCTTAGGGGGGACAGGGTACTCTGGGGCCAACGTCCTGACTTTC.

This rearrangement joins TRBV7-9 to TRBJ2-2, with 12 nucleotides matching TRBD1. CDR3 size: 17 residues. With V trimmed by 6 bases and J by 4 bases, 9 bases remained unmatched. Germline V gene lookup returns CDR1 SEHNR and CDR2 FQNEAQ (reference sequence). CDR3 in DNA: TGTGCCAGCAGGTCTACCGGGACAGGGGGCCTCACCGGGGAGCTGTTTTTT. Its protein product is CASRSTGTGGLTGELFF.

CDR3 region: CASSSIHRGRGGIEQFF. For the CDR3, the DNA is TGTGCCAGCAGTTCAATCCACCGGGGACGAGGAGGGATAGAGCAGTTCTTC. This chain joins TRBV28 and TRBJ2-1; the D gene is possibly TRBD2 (6 bases). The CDR3 contains 17 residues. Germline values: CDR1 MDHEN, CDR2 SYDVKM. V lost 4 bases to trimming and J lost 10 bases, with 26 bases between them.

V and J are TRBV30 and TRBJ2-5; 10 positions agree with TRBD2. In germline, CDR1 is GTSNPN, CDR2 SVGIG (reference sequence). Losses at the gene ends were 2 bases for V and 7 bases for J; bases not matched to a gene: 10. The CDR3 sequence is 15 residues long. For the CDR3, the DNA is TGTGCCTGGAGTACAACGACTAGCGGGTGGGGGACCCAGTACTTC. Protein sequence: CAWSTTTSGWGTQYF.

V is TRBV6-6 and J is TRBJ1-2; D possibly corresponds to TRBD1 (6 bases). Trimming removed 7 bases from V and 6 bases from J, with 15 bases in between. The CDR3 runs to 13 residues. CDR1 and CDR2 (germline): MNHNY, SVGAGI (reference sequence). The CDR3 sequence: CASIGGAGDGYTF. CDR3 nucleotides: TGTGCCAGCATTGGCGGGGCAGGGGATGGCTACACCTTC.

The V and J genes are TRBV28 and TRBJ1-5; 7 bases agree with TRBD1. Germline V gene data show CDR1 as MDHEN and CDR2 as SYDVKM. Trimming took 6 bases from V and 5 from J; bases not matched to a gene: 13. CDR3 length: 16 amino acids. In DNA form, the CDR3 reads TGTGCCAGCAGCAGAAAACAGGGGACATCTCATCAGCCCCAGCATTTT. Amino acids: CASSRKQGTSHQPQHF.

This clone has just one count. The chain is built from TRBV5-1 and TRBJ2-6; D unclear. CDR3 length equals 15 residues. V was cut by 6 bases and J by 0 bases, with 10 bases left in between. Germline loops: CDR1 SGHRS, CDR2 YFSETQ. Here the CDR3 reads CASTESGSGANVLTF. DNA for the CDR3: TGCGCCAGCACCGAATCGGGCTCTGGGGCCAACGTCCTGACTTTC.

The chain carries TRBV11-2 and TRBJ2-1; 8 bases agree with TRBD2. Germline V gene data show CDR1 as SGHAT and CDR2 as FQNNGV. There are 18 residues in the CDR3. The junction had 13 bases not matched to a gene; V was cut back by 5 bases and J by 1 base. The CDR3 protein is CASSPLGVERESYNEQFF. The CDR3, as DNA: TGTGCCAGCAGCCCCCTCGGTGTCGAGCGGGAGTCCTACAATGAGCAGTTCTTC. The entire variable domain, with the rest obtained from reference TRBV11-2 and TRBJ2-1, is as follows: EAGVAQSPRYKIIEKRQSVAFWCNPISGHATLYWYQQILGQGPKLLIQFQNNGVVDDSQLPKDRFSAERLKGVDSTLKIQPAKLEDSAVYLCASSPLGVERESYNEQFFGPGTRLTVL.